The text below deals with one T cell receptor beta chain. Its specificity is not known. Unique molecular identifiers tagged individual cDNA molecules. TCRdb re-called the 5' RACE reads with MiXCR, one entry per CDR3 protein. The sample carries 84,000 or so distinct CDR3 sequences, 12% recorded once. The data were obtained in a study of early T cells in non-severe SARS-CoV-2 infection. Study overall: The sequenced material was bulk RNA from unsorted whole blood, and its chains were unpaired. Whole-study results and caveats: Private and CD4 specificities were missed by VDJdb matching, which favored anti-spike CD8 responses.

This CDR3 spans 16 amino acids. With V trimmed by 0 bases and J by 7 bases, 8 bases remained unmatched. CDR1 SGHAT and CDR2 FQNNGV come from the germline V gene. V and J are TRBV11-2 and TRBJ1-5; TRBD1 matches 8 bases. The sequence derives from an adult who was a healthcare worker with PCR-confirmed SARS-CoV-2 infection or an uninfected control (not recorded which). The sequenced material came from whole blood. This chain's CDR3 is CASSLEGRGRGQPQHF. CDR3 sequence (DNA): TGTGCCAGCAGCTTAGAGGGCAGGGGGCGCGGGCAGCCCCAGCATTTT.